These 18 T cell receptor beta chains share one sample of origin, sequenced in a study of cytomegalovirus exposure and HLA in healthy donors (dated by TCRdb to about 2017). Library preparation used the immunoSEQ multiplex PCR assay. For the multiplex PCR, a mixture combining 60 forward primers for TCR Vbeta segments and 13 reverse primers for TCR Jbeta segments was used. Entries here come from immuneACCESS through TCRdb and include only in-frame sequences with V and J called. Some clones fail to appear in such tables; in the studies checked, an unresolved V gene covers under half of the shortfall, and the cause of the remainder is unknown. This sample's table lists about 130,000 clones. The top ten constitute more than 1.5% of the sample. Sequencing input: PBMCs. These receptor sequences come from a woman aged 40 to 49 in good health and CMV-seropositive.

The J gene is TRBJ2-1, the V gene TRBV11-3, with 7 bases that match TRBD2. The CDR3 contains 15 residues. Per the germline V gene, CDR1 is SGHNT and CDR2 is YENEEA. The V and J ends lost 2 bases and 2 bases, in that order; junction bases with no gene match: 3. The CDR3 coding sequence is TGTGCCAGCAGCTTAACTAGCGAAACCTACAATGAGCAGTTCTTC. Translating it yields CASSLTSETYNEQFF.

CDR3 in DNA: TGTGCCAGCAGCCCCTGGACAGAAGAACTTAACTATGGCTACACCTTC. Its translation is CASSPWTEELNYGYTF. The chain couples TRBV9 to TRBJ1-2; D perhaps matches TRBD1 (6 bases). CDR1 SGDLS and CDR2 YYNGEE come from the germline V gene. V lost 4 bases, J lost 1 base, and 17 bases lay in between. The CDR3 extends over 16 amino acids.

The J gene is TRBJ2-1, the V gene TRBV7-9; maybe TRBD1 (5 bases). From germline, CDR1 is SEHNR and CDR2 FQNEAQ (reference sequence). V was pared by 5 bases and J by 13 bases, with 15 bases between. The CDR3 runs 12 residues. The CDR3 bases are TGTGCCAGCAGCCGCATGACAGAGCAACAGTTCTTC. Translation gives CASSRMTEQQFF.

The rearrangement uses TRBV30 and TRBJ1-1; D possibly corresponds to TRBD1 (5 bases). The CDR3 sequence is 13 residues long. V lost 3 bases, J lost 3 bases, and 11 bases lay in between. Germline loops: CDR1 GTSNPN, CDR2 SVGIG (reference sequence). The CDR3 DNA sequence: TGTGCCTGGAGAGCAGGGAGGGACACTGAAGCTTTCTTT. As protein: CAWRAGRDTEAFF.

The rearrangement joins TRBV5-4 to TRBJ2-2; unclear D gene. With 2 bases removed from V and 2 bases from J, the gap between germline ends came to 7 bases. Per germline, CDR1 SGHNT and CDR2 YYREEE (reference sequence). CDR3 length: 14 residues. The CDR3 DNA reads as TGTGCCAGCAGCTTACCAGAAAACACCGGGGAGCTGTTTTTT. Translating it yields CASSLPENTGELFF.

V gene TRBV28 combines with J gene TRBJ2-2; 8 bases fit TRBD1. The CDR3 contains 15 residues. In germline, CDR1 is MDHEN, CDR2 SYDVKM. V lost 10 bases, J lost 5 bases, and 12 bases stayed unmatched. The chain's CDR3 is CATHPPDRGTGELFF. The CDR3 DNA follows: TGTGCCACTCATCCCCCTGACAGGGGTACCGGGGAGCTGTTTTTT.

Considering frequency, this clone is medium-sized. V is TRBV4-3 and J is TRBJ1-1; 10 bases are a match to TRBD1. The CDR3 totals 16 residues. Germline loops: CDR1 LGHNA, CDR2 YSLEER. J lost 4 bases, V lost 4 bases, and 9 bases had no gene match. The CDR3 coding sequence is TGCGCCAGCAGCCCTAGCCGGGACAGGGGAACCACTGAAGCTTTCTTT. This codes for CASSPSRDRGTTEAFF.

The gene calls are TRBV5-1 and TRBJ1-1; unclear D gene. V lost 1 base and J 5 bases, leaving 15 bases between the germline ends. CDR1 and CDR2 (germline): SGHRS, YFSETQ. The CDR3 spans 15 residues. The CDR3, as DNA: TGCGCCAGCAGCTTGAGGGCAGGCGCGGGGACTGAAGCTTTCTTT. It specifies CASSLRAGAGTEAFF.

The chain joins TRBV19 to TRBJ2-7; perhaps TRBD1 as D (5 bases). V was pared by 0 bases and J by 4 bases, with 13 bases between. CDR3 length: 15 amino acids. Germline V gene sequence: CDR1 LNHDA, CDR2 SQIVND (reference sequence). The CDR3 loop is CASSIEARGIYEQYF. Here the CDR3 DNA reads TGTGCCAGTAGTATAGAAGCTAGGGGAATTTACGAGCAGTACTTC.

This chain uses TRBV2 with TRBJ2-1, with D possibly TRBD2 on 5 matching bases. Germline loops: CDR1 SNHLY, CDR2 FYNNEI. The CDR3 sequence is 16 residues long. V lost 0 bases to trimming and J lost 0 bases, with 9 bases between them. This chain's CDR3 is CASSEARASSYNEQFF. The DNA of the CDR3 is TGTGCCAGCAGTGAAGCGCGGGCGAGCTCCTACAATGAGCAGTTCTTC.

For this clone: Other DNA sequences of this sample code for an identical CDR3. The CDR3 is CASSLGRYEQYF. The CDR3 DNA sequence: TGCGCCAGCAGCTTGGGCAGGTACGAGCAGTACTTC. The chain is built from TRBV5-1 and TRBJ2-7; D is uncertain. Deletions cut 0 bases from V and 4 bases from J, with 5 bases between. This CDR3 is 12 amino acids long. The V gene's germline CDR1 is SGHRS and CDR2 YFSETQ.

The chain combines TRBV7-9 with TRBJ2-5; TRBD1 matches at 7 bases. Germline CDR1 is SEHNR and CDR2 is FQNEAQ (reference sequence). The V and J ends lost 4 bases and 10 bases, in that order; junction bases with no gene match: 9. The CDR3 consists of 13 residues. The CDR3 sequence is CASSSGQASDQYF. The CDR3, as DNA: TGTGCCAGCAGCTCTGGACAGGCGTCGGACCAGTACTTC. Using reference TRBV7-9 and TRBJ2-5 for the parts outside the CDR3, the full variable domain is DTGVSQNPRHKITKRGQNVTFRCDPISEHNRLYWYRQTLGQGPEFLTYFQNEAQLEKSRLLSDRFSAERPKGSFSTLEIQRTEQGDSAMYLCASSSGQASDQYFGPGTRLLVL.

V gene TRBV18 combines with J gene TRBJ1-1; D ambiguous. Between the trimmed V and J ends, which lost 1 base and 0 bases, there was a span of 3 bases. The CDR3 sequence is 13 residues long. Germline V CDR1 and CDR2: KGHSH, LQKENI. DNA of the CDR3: TGTGCCAGCTCACCACTAGTGAACACTGAAGCTTTCTTT. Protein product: CASSPLVNTEAFF.

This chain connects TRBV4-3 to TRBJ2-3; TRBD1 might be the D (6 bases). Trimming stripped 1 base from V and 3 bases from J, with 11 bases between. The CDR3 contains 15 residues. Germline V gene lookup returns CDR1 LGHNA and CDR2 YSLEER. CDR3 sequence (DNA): TGCGCCAGCAGCCAAGCTGGACAGCGGACAGATACGCAGTATTTT. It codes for CASSQAGQRTDTQYF.

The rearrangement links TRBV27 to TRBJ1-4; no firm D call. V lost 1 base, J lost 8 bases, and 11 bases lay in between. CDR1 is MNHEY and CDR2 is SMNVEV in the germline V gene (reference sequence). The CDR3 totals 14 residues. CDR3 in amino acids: CASSLFLGSEKLFF. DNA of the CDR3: TGTGCCAGCAGTTTATTCCTAGGAAGCGAAAAACTGTTTTTT.

The CDR3 reads CASSSNLAGGPGRQYF. CDR3 nucleotides: TGTGCCAGCAGTTCGAATCTAGCGGGAGGGCCTGGACGGCAGTACTTC. This sequence joins TRBV6-6 and TRBJ2-7, with 12 nucleotides matching TRBD2. Germline V gives CDR1 MNHNY, CDR2 SVGAGI (reference sequence). J lost 9 bases, V lost 4 bases, and 13 bases had no gene match. CDR3 size: 16 residues.

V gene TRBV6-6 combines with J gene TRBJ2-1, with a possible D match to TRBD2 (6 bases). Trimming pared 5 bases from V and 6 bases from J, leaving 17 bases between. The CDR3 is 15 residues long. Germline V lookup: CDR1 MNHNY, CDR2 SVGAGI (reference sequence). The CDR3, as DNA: TGTGCCAGCAGTGATAGCGGAGGCCTGCGCAATGAGCAGTTCTTC. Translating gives CASSDSGGLRNEQFF.

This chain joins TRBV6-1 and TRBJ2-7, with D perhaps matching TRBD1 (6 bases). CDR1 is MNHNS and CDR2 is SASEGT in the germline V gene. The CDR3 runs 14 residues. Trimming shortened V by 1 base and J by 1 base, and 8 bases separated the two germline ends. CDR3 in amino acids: CASSEVQGSYEQYF. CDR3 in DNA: TGTGCCAGCAGTGAAGTACAGGGTTCCTACGAGCAGTACTTC.